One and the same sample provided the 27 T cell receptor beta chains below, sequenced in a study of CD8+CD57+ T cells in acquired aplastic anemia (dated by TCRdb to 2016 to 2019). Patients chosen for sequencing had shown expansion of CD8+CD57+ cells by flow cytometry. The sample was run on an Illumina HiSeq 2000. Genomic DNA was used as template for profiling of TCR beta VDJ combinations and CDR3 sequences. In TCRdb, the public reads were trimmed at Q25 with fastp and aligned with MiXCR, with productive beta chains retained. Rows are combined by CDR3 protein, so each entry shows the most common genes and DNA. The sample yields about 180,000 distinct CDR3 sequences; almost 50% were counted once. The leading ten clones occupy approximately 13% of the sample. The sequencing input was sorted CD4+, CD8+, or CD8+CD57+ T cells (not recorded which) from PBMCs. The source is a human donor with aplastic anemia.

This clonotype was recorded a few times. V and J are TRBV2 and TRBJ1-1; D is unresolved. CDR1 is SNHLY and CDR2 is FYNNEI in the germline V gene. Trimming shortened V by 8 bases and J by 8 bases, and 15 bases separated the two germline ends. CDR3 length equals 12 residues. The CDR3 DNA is TGTGCCAGCTCTCTCCGAGGAGGGGAAGCTTTCTTT. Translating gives CASSLRGGEAFF.

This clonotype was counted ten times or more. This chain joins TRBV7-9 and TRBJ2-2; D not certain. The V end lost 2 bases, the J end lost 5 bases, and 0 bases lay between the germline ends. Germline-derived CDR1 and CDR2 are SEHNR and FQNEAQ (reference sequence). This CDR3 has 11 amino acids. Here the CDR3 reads CASSLTGELFF. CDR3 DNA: TGTGCCAGCAGCTTAACCGGGGAGCTGTTTTTT.

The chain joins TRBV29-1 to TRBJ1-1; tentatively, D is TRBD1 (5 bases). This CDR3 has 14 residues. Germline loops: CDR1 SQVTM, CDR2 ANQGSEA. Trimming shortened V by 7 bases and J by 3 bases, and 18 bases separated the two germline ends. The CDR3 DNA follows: TGCAGCGCGGGCCTGAACGAGGGGTACACTGAAGCTTTCTTT. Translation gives CSAGLNEGYTEAFF.

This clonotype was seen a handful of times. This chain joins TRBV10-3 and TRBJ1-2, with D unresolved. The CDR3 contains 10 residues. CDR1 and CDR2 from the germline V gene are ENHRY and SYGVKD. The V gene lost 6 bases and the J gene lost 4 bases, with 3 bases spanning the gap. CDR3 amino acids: CAIRAYGYTF. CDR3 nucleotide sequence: TGTGCCATCAGAGCCTATGGCTACACCTTC.

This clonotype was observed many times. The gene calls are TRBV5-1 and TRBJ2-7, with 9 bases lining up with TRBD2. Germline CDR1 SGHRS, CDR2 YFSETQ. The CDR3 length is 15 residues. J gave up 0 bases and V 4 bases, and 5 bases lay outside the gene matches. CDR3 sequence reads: CASSVASGDSYEQYF. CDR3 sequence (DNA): TGCGCCAGCAGCGTAGCTAGCGGGGACTCCTACGAGCAGTACTTC.

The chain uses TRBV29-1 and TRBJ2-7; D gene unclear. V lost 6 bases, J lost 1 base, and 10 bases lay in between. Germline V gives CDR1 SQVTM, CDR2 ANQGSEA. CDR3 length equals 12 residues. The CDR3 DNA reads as TGCAGCGTGGTCGGCAGATCCTACGAGCAGTACTTC. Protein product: CSVVGRSYEQYF.

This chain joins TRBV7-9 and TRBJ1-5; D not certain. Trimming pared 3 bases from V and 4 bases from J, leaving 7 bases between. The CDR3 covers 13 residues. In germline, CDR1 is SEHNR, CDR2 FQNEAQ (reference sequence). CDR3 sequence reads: CASSLGANQPQHF. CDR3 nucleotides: TGTGCCAGCAGCTTGGGTGCGAATCAGCCCCAGCATTTT.

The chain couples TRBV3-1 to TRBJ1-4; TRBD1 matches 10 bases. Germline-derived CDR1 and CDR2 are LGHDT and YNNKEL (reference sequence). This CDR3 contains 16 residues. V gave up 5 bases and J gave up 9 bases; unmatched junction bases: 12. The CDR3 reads CASSEGQGPLSKKLFF. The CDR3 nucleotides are TGTGCCAGCAGCGAGGGACAGGGGCCGTTATCGAAAAAACTGTTTTTT.

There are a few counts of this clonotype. CDR3 protein: CASSLAVGGGGTSYNEQFF. The DNA for the CDR3 is TGCGCCAGCAGCTTGGCGGTGGGTGGGGGGGGGACCTCCTACAATGAGCAGTTCTTC. This chain links TRBV5-1 with TRBJ2-1; 7 bases fit TRBD2. The V and J ends lost 0 bases and 0 bases, in that order; junction bases with no gene match: 12. The germline CDR1 and CDR2 sequences are SGHRS and YFSETQ. This CDR3 comprises 19 residues.

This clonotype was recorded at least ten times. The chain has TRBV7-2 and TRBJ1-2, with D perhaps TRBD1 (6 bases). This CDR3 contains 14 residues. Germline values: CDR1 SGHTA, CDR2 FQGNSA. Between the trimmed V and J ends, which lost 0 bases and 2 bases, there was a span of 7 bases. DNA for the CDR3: TGTGCCAGCAGCTTAGCGGGGGCAAACTATGGCTACACCTTC. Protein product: CASSLAGANYGYTF. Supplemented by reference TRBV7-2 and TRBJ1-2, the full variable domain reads GAGVSQSPSNKVTEKGKDVELRCDPISGHTALYWYRQSLGQGLEFLIYFQGNSAPDKSGLPSDRFSAERTGGSVSTLTIQRTQQEDSAVYLCASSLAGANYGYTFGSGTRLTVV.

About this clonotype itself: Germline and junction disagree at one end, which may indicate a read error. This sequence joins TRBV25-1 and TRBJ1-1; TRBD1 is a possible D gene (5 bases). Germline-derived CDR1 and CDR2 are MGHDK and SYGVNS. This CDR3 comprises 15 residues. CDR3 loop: CASKPDSPQGTEASF. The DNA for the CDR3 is TGTGCCAGCAAACCCGACTCACCTCAGGGCACTGAAGCTTCCTTT.

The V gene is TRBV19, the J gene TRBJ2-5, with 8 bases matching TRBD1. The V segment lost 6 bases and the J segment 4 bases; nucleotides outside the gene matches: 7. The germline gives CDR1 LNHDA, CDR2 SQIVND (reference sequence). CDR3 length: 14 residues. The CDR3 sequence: CASRPGQGPETQYF. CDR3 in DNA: TGTGCCAGTAGACCAGGACAGGGTCCAGAGACCCAGTACTTC.

Written as DNA, the CDR3 is TGTGCCAGTAGTATAGACCCAGGGGGGGACACTGAAGCTTTCTTT. It codes for CASSIDPGGDTEAFF. J is TRBJ1-1 and V is TRBV19; 7 nucleotides match TRBD1. The CDR3 spans 15 residues. With V trimmed by 0 bases and J by 3 bases, 4 bases remained unmatched. The germline gives CDR1 LNHDA, CDR2 SQIVND (reference sequence).

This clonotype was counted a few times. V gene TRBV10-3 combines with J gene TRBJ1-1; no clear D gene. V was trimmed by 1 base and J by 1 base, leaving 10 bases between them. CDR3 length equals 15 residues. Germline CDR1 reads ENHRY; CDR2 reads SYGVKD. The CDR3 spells CAISEYLAENTEAFF. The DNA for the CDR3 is TGTGCCATCAGTGAGTATTTGGCAGAGAACACTGAAGCTTTCTTT.

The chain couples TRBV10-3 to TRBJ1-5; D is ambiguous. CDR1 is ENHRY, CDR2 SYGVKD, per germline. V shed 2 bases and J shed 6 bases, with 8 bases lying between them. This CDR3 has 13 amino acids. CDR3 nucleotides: TGTGCCATCAGTGAGGATAGGATTCAGCCCCAGCATTTT. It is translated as CAISEDRIQPQHF.

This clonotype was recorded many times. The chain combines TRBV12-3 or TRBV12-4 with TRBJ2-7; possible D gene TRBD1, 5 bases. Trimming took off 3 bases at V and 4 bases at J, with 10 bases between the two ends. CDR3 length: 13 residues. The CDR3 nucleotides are TGTGCCAGCAGTTTGGTCCAGGGATACGAGCAGTACTTC. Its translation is CASSLVQGYEQYF.

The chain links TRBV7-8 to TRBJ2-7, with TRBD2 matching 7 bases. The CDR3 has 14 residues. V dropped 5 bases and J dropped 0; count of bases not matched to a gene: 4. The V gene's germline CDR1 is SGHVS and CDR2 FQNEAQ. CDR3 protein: CASSTERDSYEQYF. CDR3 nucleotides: TGTGCCAGCAGCACCGAGCGGGACTCCTACGAGCAGTACTTC. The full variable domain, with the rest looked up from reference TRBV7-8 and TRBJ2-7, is GAGVSQSPRYKVAKRGQDVALRCDPISGHVSLFWYQQALGQGPEFLTYFQNEAQLDKSGLPSDRFFAERPEGSVSTLKIQRTQQEDSAVYLCASSTERDSYEQYFGPGTRLTVT.

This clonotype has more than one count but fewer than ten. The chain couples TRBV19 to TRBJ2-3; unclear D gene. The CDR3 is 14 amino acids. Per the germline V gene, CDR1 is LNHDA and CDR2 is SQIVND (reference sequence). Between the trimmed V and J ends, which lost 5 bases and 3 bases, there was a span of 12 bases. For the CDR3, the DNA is TGTGCCAGTAGTTCGGTAAGGGCGACAGATACGCAGTATTTT. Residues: CASSSVRATDTQYF.

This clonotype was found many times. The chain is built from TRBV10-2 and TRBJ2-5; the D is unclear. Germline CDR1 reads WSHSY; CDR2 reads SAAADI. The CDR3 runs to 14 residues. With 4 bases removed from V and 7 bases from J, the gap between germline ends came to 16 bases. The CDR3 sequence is CASSVEPPPGTQYF. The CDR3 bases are TGCGCCAGCAGTGTTGAGCCCCCGCCCGGGACCCAGTACTTC.

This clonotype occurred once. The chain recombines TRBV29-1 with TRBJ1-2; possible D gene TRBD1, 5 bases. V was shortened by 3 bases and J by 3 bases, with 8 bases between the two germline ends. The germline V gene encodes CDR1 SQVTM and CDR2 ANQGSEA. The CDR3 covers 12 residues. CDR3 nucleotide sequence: TGCAGCGTTGAGGGGGGGGACTATGGCTACACCTTC. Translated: CSVEGGDYGYTF. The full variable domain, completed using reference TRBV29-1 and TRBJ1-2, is SAVISQKPSRDICQRGTSLTIQCQVDSQVTMMFWYRQQPGQSLTLIATANQGSEATYESGFVIDKFPISRPNLTFSTLTVSNMSPEDSSIYLCSVEGGDYGYTFGSGTRLTVV.

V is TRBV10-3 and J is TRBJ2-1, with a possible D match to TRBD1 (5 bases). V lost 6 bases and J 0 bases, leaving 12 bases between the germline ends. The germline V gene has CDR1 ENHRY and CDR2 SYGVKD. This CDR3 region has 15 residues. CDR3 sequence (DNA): TGTGCCATCAGACGGACATTTTCCTCCTACAATGAGCAGTTCTTC. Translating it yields CAIRRTFSSYNEQFF.

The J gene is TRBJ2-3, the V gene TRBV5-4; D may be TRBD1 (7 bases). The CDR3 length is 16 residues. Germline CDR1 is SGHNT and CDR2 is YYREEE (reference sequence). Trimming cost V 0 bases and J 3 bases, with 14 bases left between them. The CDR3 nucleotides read TGTGCCAGCAGCTTGGCCGACAGGGCGGGAACAGATACGCAGTATTTT. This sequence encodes CASSLADRAGTDTQYF. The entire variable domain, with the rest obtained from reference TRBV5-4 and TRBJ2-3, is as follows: ETGVTQSPTHLIKTRGQQVTLRCSSQSGHNTVSWYQQALGQGPQFIFQYYREEENGRGNFPPRFSGLQFPNYSSELNVNALELDDSALYLCASSLADRAGTDTQYFGPGTRLTVL.

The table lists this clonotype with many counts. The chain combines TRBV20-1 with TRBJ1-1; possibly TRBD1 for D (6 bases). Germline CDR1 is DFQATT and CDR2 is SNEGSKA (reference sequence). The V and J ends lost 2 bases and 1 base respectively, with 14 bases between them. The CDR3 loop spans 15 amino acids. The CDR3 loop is CSARHGGRSNTEAFF. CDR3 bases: TGCAGTGCTAGACATGGGGGGCGGTCGAACACTGAAGCTTTCTTT.

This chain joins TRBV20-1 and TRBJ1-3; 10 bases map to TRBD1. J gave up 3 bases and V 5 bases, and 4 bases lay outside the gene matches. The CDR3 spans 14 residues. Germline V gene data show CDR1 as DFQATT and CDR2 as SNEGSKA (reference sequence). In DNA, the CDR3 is TGCAGTGCTCGGAGGACAGGGGGTGGAAACACCATATATTTT. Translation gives CSARRTGGGNTIYF.

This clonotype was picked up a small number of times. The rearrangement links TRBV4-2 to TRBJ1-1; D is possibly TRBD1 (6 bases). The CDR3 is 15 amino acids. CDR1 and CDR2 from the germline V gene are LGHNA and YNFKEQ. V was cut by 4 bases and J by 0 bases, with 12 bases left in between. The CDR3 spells CASSPRGGLNTEAFF. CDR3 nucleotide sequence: TGTGCCAGCAGCCCCCGGGGGGGCCTGAACACTGAAGCTTTCTTT.

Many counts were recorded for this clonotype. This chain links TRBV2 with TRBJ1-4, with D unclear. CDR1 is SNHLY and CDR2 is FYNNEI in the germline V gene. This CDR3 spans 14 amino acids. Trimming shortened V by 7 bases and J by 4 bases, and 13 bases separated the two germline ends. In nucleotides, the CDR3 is TGTGCCAGCAAGTTGGGCAGACTTAATGAAAAACTGTTTTTT. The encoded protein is CASKLGRLNEKLFF.

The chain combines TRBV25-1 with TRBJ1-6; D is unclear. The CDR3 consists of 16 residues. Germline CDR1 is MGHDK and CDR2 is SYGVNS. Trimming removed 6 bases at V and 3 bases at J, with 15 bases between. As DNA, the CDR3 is TGTGCCAGCAGATTCCGGGGTACCATCTATAATTCACCCCTCCACTTT. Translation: CASRFRGTIYNSPLHF.